The TCR beta chain described here comes from a study of CD8+ T cells in alopecia areata. Indicated treatment: oral pan-JAK inhibitor, 5-10 mg twice daily. The CDR3 covers 15 residues. With 6 bases clipped from V and 6 bases from J, the junction kept 9 bases outside the gene matches. Germline CDR1 is SNHLY and CDR2 is FYNNEI. This clone was seen many times. RNA extraction was followed by reverse transcription into cDNA, which acted as the sequencing template. The repertoire was sequenced with immunoSEQ multiplex PCR; TCRdb's copy has only in-frame clones and lacks some. The sample has roughly 220,000 clones, approximately 65% seen once.

The starting material was CD4+ T cells sorted from blood, obtained around week 44, from a patient treated with tofacitinib. This receptor was obtained from a human donor with alopecia areata. The chain combines TRBV2 with TRBJ2-1; 9 bases fit TRBD1. The CDR3 nucleotides are TGTGCCAGCAGGACCGGGACAGGGAGAGGCAATGAGCAGTTCTTC. Translating it yields CASRTGTGRGNEQFF.